One and the same sample provided the 2 T cell receptor beta chains below, sequenced in a study of OX40 agonist ivuxolimab in advanced cancers. Preparation of the library involved the immunoSEQ multiplex PCR assay. The clones in this table, taken by TCRdb from immuneACCESS, are in-frame only. Not every clone is retained; where verified, under half of the shortfall comes from an unresolved V gene, and the cause of the rest is unknown. Counted in this sample were 50,000 or so clones; approximately 88% of them appeared once. Around an eighth of the sample rests with the top ten. The material was CD4+ or CD8+ T cells sorted from blood, obtained in a trial of the OX40 agonist ivuxolimab. These receptors were taken from an adult with an advanced solid tumor such as melanoma, head and neck, liver or kidney cancer.

The genes are TRBV7-9 and TRBJ1-3; D is unresolved. V was cut by 1 base and J by 0 bases, with 4 bases left in between. The germline V gene encodes CDR1 SEHNR and CDR2 FQNEAQ (reference sequence). This CDR3 has 14 amino acids. The CDR3 here is CASSLGFSGNTIYF. CDR3 nucleotides: TGTGCCAGCAGCTTAGGGTTCTCTGGAAACACCATATATTTT.

This clone was observed a few times. The genes are TRBV7-9 and TRBJ2-3; unclear D gene. The CDR3 contains 14 residues. V gave up 6 bases and J gave up 2 bases, with 12 bases separating them. The germline CDR1 and CDR2 sequences are SEHNR and FQNEAQ (reference sequence). CDR3 sequence reads: CASRQLLFTDTQYF. The CDR3 DNA sequence: TGTGCCAGCAGACAACTCCTATTCACAGATACGCAGTATTTT.